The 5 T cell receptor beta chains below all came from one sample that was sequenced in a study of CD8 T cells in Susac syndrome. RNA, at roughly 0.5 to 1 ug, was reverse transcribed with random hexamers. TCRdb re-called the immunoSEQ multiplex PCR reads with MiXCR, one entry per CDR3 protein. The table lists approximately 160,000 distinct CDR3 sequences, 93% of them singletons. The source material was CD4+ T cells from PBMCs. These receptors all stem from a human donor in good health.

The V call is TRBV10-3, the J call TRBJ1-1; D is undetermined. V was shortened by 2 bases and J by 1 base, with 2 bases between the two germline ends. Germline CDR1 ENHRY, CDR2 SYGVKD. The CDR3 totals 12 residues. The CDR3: CAISEGNTEAFF. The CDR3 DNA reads TGTGCCATCAGTGAGGGGAACACTGAAGCTTTCTTT.

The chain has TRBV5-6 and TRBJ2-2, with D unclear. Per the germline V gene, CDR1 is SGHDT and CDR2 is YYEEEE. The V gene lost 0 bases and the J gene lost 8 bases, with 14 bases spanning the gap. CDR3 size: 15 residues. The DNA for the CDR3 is TGTGCCAGCAGCTTGGGAATAGGATGGAATGGGGAGCTGTTTTTT. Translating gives CASSLGIGWNGELFF. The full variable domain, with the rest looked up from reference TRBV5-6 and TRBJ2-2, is DAGVTQSPTHLIKTRGQQVTLRCSPKSGHDTVSWYQQALGQGPQFIFQYYEEEERQRGNFPDRFSGHQFPNYSSELNVNALLLGDSALYLCASSLGIGWNGELFFGEGSRLTVL.

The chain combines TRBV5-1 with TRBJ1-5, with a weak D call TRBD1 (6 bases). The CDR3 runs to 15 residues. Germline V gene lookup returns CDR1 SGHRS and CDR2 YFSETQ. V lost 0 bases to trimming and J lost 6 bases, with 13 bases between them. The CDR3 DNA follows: TGCGCCAGCAGCTTGGGGACAGAGGCCAGTCAGCCCCAGCATTTT. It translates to CASSLGTEASQPQHF.

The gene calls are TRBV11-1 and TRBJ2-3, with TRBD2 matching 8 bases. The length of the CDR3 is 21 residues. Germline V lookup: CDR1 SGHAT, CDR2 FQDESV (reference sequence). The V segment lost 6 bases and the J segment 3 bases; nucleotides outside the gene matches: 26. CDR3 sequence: CASRWEIRGGLQRPRTDTQYF. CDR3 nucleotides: TGTGCCAGCAGATGGGAGATCCGCGGGGGGCTTCAAAGGCCCAGAACAGATACGCAGTATTTT.

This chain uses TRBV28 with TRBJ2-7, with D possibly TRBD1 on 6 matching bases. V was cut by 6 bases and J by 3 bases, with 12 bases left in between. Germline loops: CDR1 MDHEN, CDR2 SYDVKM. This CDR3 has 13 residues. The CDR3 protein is CASSGTPFYEQYF. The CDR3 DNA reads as TGTGCCAGCAGCGGGACACCTTTCTACGAGCAGTACTTC.